These 27 T cell receptor beta chains came from one sample sequenced in a study of blood T cell repertoires in COVID-19. Profiling relied on immunoSEQ multiplex PCR, and the TCRdb table lists in-frame clones only, not all of them. The table has 250,000 to 300,000 clones, 70% to 90% seen once. Material for sequencing was PBMCs or T cells enriched from blood (not recorded which). The receptors come from a woman aged 45-59 years who had been exposed to COVID-19.

The chain uses TRBV7-8 and TRBJ2-3; the D is unclear. Germline values: CDR1 SGHVS, CDR2 FQNEAQ. The germline V and J ends were trimmed by 5 bases and 0 bases, with 21 bases remaining between them. This CDR3 comprises 18 residues. The CDR3 nucleotides read TGTGCCAGCAGCCCGGGTGGTAGCAGATCGTTGAGCACAGATACGCAGTATTTT. Its translation: CASSPGGSRSLSTDTQYF.

The chain is built from TRBV18 and TRBJ1-2; D gene unclear. Germline CDR1 is KGHSH and CDR2 is LQKENI. Trimming pared 0 bases from V and 7 bases from J, leaving 9 bases between. The length of the CDR3 is 13 residues. CDR3 sequence: CASSPPQAGGYTF. The CDR3 nucleotides read TGTGCCAGCTCACCACCTCAGGCGGGTGGCTACACCTTC.

This chain connects TRBV19 to TRBJ1-5; 8 bases line up with TRBD1. The CDR3 totals 19 residues. Trimming removed 4 bases from V and 0 bases from J; junction bases left unmatched: 14. Germline V gene sequence: CDR1 LNHDA, CDR2 SQIVND (reference sequence). The CDR3 region is CASSTHGRGLNHSNQPQHF. Written as DNA, the CDR3 is TGTGCCAGTAGTACCCATGGCAGGGGGCTAAACCATAGCAATCAGCCCCAGCATTTT.

V is TRBV7-2 and J is TRBJ1-1; TRBD1 matches 7 bases. The CDR3 consists of 14 residues. Per germline, CDR1 SGHTA and CDR2 FQGNSA. V lost 3 bases to trimming and J lost 0 bases; unmatched junction nucleotides: 1. The CDR3 coding sequence is TGTGCCAGCAGCTTCGGGACAGTGAACACTGAAGCTTTCTTT. It encodes CASSFGTVNTEAFF.

This chain links TRBV11-3 with TRBJ1-1, with D tentatively TRBD1 (6 bases). This CDR3 region has 14 residues. V lost 0 bases to trimming and J lost 4 bases, with 9 bases between them. The germline V gene has CDR1 SGHNT and CDR2 YENEEA. In DNA form, the CDR3 reads TGTGCCAGCAGCTTAGACACAGGGACCACTGAAGCTTTCTTT. Protein sequence: CASSLDTGTTEAFF.

This clone appeared a few times. This chain links TRBV7-8 with TRBJ1-6, with 7 positions matching TRBD1. The CDR3 has 15 residues. Trimming cost V 1 base and J 7 bases; bases outside gene matches: 4. The germline CDR1 and CDR2 sequences are SGHVS and FQNEAQ. CDR3 loop: CASSLGRQGNSPLHF. The DNA of the CDR3 is TGTGCCAGCAGCTTAGGGCGACAGGGAAATTCACCCCTCCACTTT.

To note about this clone: The same CDR3 can be traced to other DNA sequences in this sample. This sequence joins TRBV5-1 and TRBJ1-6, with D possibly TRBD1 on 6 matching bases. The CDR3 totals 14 residues. V lost 1 base and J 7 bases, leaving 9 bases between the germline ends. Per the germline V gene, CDR1 is SGHRS and CDR2 is YFSETQ. CDR3 DNA sequence: TGCGCCAGCAGCTTGACAGGGTACAATTCACCCCTCCACTTT. Protein: CASSLTGYNSPLHF.

The genes are TRBV30 and TRBJ1-2; D is undetermined. The CDR3 loop spans 14 amino acids. Germline lookup yields CDR1 GTSNPN and CDR2 SVGIG (reference sequence). V lost 3 bases to trimming and J lost 2 bases, with 13 bases between them. The CDR3 loop reads CAWSPAGRNYGYTF. The CDR3 bases are TGTGCCTGGAGCCCCGCCGGGAGAAACTATGGCTACACCTTC.

The chain uses TRBV7-9 and TRBJ1-1; D uncertain. CDR3 length equals 14 residues. Germline CDR1 reads SEHNR; CDR2 reads FQNEAQ (reference sequence). V gave up 10 bases and J gave up 8 bases, with 23 bases separating them. The CDR3 nucleotides read TGTGCCACTAGCTTATCCCAAACAAGCGTCGAAGCTTTCTTT. It yields the protein CATSLSQTSVEAFF. Together with reference TRBV7-9 and TRBJ1-1, the CDR3 gives the full variable domain: DTGVSQNPRHKITKRGQNVTFRCDPISEHNRLYWYRQTLGQGPEFLTYFQNEAQLEKSRLLSDRFSAERPKGSFSTLEIQRTEQGDSAMYLCATSLSQTSVEAFFGQGTRLTVV.

This chain links TRBV7-9 with TRBJ1-3; TRBD1 aligns across 7 bases. Looked up from germline, CDR1 is SEHNR and CDR2 is FQNEAQ (reference sequence). The CDR3 is made up of 14 amino acids. The J segment lost 5 bases and the V segment lost 3 bases, leaving 4 bases of the junction unmatched. Here the CDR3 DNA reads TGTGCCAGCAGCTTGACAGGGCTTAGAAACACCATATATTTT. Residues: CASSLTGLRNTIYF.

The rearrangement links TRBV29-1 to TRBJ2-5; D unclear. V was shortened by 6 bases and J by 0 bases, with 5 bases between the two germline ends. The CDR3 extends over 11 amino acids. Germline CDR1 SQVTM, CDR2 ANQGSEA. CDR3 region: CSVIYQETQYF. CDR3 in DNA: TGCAGCGTAATATACCAAGAGACCCAGTACTTC.

The chain carries TRBV6-5 and TRBJ1-3; TRBD1 might be the D (6 bases). This CDR3 has 15 amino acids. The germline V and J ends were trimmed by 8 bases and 1 base, with 15 bases remaining between them. Germline V gene data show CDR1 as MNHEY and CDR2 as SVGAGI. The CDR3 region is CASAPGQSSGNTIYF. The CDR3 nucleotides are TGTGCCAGCGCCCCGGGACAATCATCTGGAAACACCATATATTTT.

V and J are TRBV24-1 and TRBJ1-2; no firm D call. CDR1 is KGHDR, CDR2 SFDVKD, per germline. Trimming removed 1 base from V and 4 bases from J, with 6 bases in between. The CDR3 length is 13 residues. In nucleotides, the CDR3 is TGTGCCACCAGTGATTTAAGAGGCTATGGCTACACCTTC. Translated: CATSDLRGYGYTF.

The chain has TRBV5-1 and TRBJ1-4, with 7 bases matching TRBD1. The CDR3 totals 13 residues. After removal of 2 bases from V and 8 bases from J, the junction contained 3 bases not matched to a gene. The germline V gene has CDR1 SGHRS and CDR2 YFSETQ. CDR3 nucleotides: TGCGCCAGCAGCTTTAGGGGGCGGGAAAAACTGTTTTTT. Amino acid sequence: CASSFRGREKLFF.

The chain recombines TRBV4-3 with TRBJ1-6; unclear D gene. The CDR3 consists of 14 residues. V was clipped by 4 bases and J by 10 bases, with 14 bases between them. From germline, CDR1 is LGHNA and CDR2 YSLEER. The CDR3 region has the DNA TGCGCCAGCAGCCCCCGGGCGAGAGGGTCACCCCTCCACTTT. This sequence encodes CASSPRARGSPLHF.

V usage is TRBV7-8 and J usage is TRBJ1-3, with 7 bases fitting TRBD1. The germline gives CDR1 SGHVS, CDR2 FQNEAQ. This CDR3 is built from 17 residues. The V segment lost 1 base and the J segment 0 bases; nucleotides outside the gene matches: 6. The CDR3 DNA sequence: TGTGCCAGCAGCTTAGATAGTGGGGACAGCTCTGGAAACACCATATATTTT. Encoded protein: CASSLDSGDSSGNTIYF.

This chain links TRBV7-2 with TRBJ1-2; D ambiguous. This CDR3 has 13 amino acids. V lost 4 bases to trimming and J lost 4 bases, with 10 bases between them. Germline V gene lookup returns CDR1 SGHTA and CDR2 FQGNSA. CDR3: CASSSGQFYGYTF. Here the CDR3 DNA reads TGTGCCAGCAGCTCGGGTCAGTTCTATGGCTACACCTTC.

The V and J genes are TRBV7-8 and TRBJ2-7, with D possibly TRBD1 on 5 matching bases. CDR3 length: 14 residues. Between the trimmed V and J ends, which lost 5 bases and 5 bases, there was a span of 16 bases. Germline V lookup: CDR1 SGHVS, CDR2 FQNEAQ. The DNA of the CDR3 is TGTGCCAGCAGCCCCCGGACATGGCCCGACGAGCAGTACTTC. As protein: CASSPRTWPDEQYF.

V and J are TRBV7-9 and TRBJ2-7, with TRBD2 matching over 13 bases. The CDR3 extends over 19 amino acids. Germline assignment: CDR1 SEHNR and CDR2 FQNEAQ (reference sequence). V trimming: 5 bases; J trimming: 2 bases; junction bases outside the gene matches: 15. DNA of the CDR3: TGTGCCAGCAGCGAACCGCGGACTAGCGGGGGCTATAGAACCTACGAGCAGTACTTC. Its translation: CASSEPRTSGGYRTYEQYF.

V gene TRBV5-4 combines with J gene TRBJ1-4; D might be TRBD1 (5 bases). The CDR3 is made up of 16 amino acids. The V and J ends lost 0 bases and 8 bases respectively, with 17 bases between them. Germline V lookup: CDR1 SGHNT, CDR2 YYREEE (reference sequence). The CDR3 region is CASSLDPPGTVEKLFF. Here the CDR3 DNA reads TGTGCCAGCAGCTTGGATCCCCCAGGGACTGTCGAAAAACTGTTTTTT.

J is TRBJ1-1 and V is TRBV5-4, with 7 bases identical to TRBD1. There are 15 residues in the CDR3. Germline CDR1 SGHNT, CDR2 YYREEE (reference sequence). The J segment lost 5 bases and the V segment lost 4 bases, leaving 11 bases of the junction unmatched. CDR3 in DNA: TGTGCCAGCAGCCTGGACAGGTTGAGGGGGACTGAAGCTTTCTTT. Translated: CASSLDRLRGTEAFF.

The V gene is TRBV4-2, the J gene TRBJ1-1; D unclear. This CDR3 region has 13 residues. V lost 1 base to trimming and J lost 1 base, with 4 bases between them. The germline gives CDR1 LGHNA, CDR2 YNFKEQ. Written as DNA, the CDR3 is TGTGCCAGCAGCCAAGGGAGGAACACTGAAGCTTTCTTT. This codes for CASSQGRNTEAFF.

The chain links TRBV7-2 to TRBJ1-2; 9 bases map to TRBD1. The germline CDR1 and CDR2 sequences are SGHTA and FQGNSA. Trimming took 1 base from V and 3 from J; bases not matched to a gene: 3. The CDR3 loop spans 15 amino acids. CDR3 protein: CASSLGTGDDYGYTF. DNA for the CDR3: TGTGCCAGCAGCTTAGGGACAGGGGATGACTATGGCTACACCTTC.

CDR3 bases: TGTGCCAGCAGTTTCGCCGGGAATCAGCCCCAGCATTTT. Amino acid sequence: CASSFAGNQPQHF. This chain connects TRBV12-3 or TRBV12-4 to TRBJ1-5, with D unclear. V dropped 3 bases and J dropped 4 bases, with 7 bases sitting between them. The CDR3 runs to 13 residues.

The rearrangement joins TRBV7-9 to TRBJ1-1, with 7 positions matching TRBD1. J gave up 9 bases and V 4 bases, and 11 bases lay outside the gene matches. CDR3 length: 14 amino acids. Germline CDR1 SEHNR, CDR2 FQNEAQ (reference sequence). This chain's CDR3 is CASSSSLEGQKAFF. As DNA, the CDR3 is TGTGCCAGCAGCTCCTCCCTGGAGGGACAGAAAGCTTTCTTT.

The chain is built from TRBV7-9 and TRBJ1-2; D is uncertain. Looked up from germline, CDR1 is SEHNR and CDR2 is FQNEAQ (reference sequence). The CDR3 extends over 14 amino acids. V lost 1 base and J lost 5, with 11 bases in between. DNA for the CDR3: TGTGCCAGCAGCTTAGAGCTCGAGGGATATGGCTACACCTTC. Translation: CASSLELEGYGYTF.

The rearrangement uses TRBV4-3 and TRBJ2-1, with TRBD1 identical over 10 bases. From germline, CDR1 is LGHNA and CDR2 YSLEER. This CDR3 has 15 amino acids. V was pared by 4 bases and J by 8 bases, with 8 bases of the junction left unmatched. In DNA form, the CDR3 reads TGCGCCAGCAGCCTCATCGGGACAGGGGCCTATGAGCAGTTCTTC. Translation: CASSLIGTGAYEQFF.